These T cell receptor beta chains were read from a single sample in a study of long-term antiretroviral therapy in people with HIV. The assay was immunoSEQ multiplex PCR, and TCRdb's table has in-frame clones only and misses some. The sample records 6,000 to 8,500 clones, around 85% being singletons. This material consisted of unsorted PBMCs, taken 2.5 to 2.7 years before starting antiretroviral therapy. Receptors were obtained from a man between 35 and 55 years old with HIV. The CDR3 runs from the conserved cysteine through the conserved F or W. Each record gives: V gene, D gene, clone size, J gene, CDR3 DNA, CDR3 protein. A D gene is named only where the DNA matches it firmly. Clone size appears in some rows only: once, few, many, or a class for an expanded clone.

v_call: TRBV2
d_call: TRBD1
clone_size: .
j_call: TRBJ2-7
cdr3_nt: TGTGCCAGCAGAGTGGCCGGGACAGGGGGCTACGAGCAGTACTTC
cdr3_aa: CASRVAGTGGYEQYF

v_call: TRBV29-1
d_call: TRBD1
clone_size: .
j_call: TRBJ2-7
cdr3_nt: TGCAGCGTTGATTCAAGACAGGGCGAGCAGTACTTC
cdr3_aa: CSVDSRQGEQYF

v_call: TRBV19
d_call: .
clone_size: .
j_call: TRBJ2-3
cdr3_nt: TGTGCCAGTAGTATAGACCCCTTGGTAGATACGCAGTATTTT
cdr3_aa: CASSIDPLVDTQYF

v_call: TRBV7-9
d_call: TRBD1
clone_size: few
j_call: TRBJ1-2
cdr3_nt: TGTGCCAGCAGCTCCAAGGACAGGGATTACTATGGCTACACCTTC
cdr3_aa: CASSSKDRDYYGYTF

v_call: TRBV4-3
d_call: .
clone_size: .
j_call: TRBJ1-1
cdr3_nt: TGCGCCAGCAGCCTAGGATGGAACACTGAAGCTTTCTTT
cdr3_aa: CASSLGWNTEAFF

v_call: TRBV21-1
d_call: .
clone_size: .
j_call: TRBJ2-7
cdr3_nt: TGTGCCGGAAAAAGGGACTGGCAGTACTTC
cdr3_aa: CAGKRDWQYF

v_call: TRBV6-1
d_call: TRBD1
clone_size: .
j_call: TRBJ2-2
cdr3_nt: TGTGCCAGCAGTGAAGCCCGACAGGGGGCCGGGGAGCTGTTTTTT
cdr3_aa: CASSEARQGAGELFF

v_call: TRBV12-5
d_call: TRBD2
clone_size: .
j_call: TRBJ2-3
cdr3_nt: TGTGCTAGTGGTGATCCCCTAGCGGGGGGGAGAAATACGCAGTATTTT
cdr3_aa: CASGDPLAGGRNTQYF

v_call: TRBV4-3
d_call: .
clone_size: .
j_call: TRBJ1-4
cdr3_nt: TGCGCCAGCAGCCAAGGGGACGGCTCTAATGAAAAACTGTTTTTT
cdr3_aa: CASSQGDGSNEKLFF

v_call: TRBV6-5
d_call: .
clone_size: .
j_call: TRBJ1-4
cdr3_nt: TGTGCCAGCAAACAGGGACTAACTAATGAAAAACTGTTTTTT
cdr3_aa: CASKQGLTNEKLFF

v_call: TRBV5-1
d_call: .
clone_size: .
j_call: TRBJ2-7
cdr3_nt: TGCGCCAGCAGCTTGAAACAGGGCAGGAGCGAGCAGTACTTC
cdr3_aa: CASSLKQGRSEQYF

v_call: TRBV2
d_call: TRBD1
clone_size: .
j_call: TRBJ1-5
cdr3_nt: TGTGCCAGCTCTTCCGGGACAGGGTATCAGCCCCAGCATTTT
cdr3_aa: CASSSGTGYQPQHF